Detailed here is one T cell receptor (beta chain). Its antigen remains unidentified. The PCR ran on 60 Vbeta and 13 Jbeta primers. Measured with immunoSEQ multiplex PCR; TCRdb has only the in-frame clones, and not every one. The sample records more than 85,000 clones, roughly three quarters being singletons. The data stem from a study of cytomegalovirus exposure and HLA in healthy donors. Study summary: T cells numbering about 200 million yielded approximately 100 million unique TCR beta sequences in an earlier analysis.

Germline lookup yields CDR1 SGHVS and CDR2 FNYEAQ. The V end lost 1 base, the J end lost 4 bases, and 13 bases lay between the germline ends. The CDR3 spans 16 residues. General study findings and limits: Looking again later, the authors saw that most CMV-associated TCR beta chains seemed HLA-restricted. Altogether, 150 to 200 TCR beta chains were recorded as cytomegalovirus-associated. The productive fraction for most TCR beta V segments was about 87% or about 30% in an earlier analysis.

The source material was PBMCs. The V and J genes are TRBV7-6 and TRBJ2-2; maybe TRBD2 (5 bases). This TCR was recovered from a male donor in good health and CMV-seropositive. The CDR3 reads CASSLGGGLSTGELFF. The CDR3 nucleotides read TGTGCCAGCAGCTTAGGCGGAGGCTTAAGCACCGGGGAGCTGTTTTTT.